These 11 T cell receptor beta chains were sequenced from one sample in a study of lymphopenia after photon versus proton radiotherapy. Using immunoSEQ multiplex PCR, the repertoire was profiled, and TCRdb retains in-frame clones only, with some absent. The repertoire has tens of thousands of clones, 80% to 90% of them found once; the top ten carry 6.6%. The specimen was peripheral blood, collected from a patient treated with proton-based radiotherapy. These receptors were collected from a woman in her 70s with pancreatic cancer. Some clones in this sample may be carry-over from other donors' samples.

The chain has TRBV6-6 and TRBJ1-1, with 7 bases identical to TRBD1. Germline CDR1 and CDR2: MNHNY and SVGAGI (reference sequence). The CDR3 covers 14 residues. Trimming cost V 5 bases and J 4 bases; bases outside gene matches: 7. CDR3 loop: CASSDRQGATEAFF. As DNA, the CDR3 is TGTGCCAGCAGTGACCGACAGGGAGCCACTGAAGCTTTCTTT.

The gene calls are TRBV7-8 and TRBJ2-7; perhaps TRBD1 as D (6 bases). The ends were cut back, 1 base at V and 1 base at J, with 11 bases in the middle. In germline, CDR1 is SGHVS, CDR2 FQNEAQ. The CDR3 length is 15 residues. The CDR3 coding sequence is TGTGCCAGCAGCTTAGGGGGGACATGGTCCTACGAGCAGTACTTC. Amino acid sequence: CASSLGGTWSYEQYF.

This clone was counted once. The chain recombines TRBV28 with TRBJ2-1; a possible D gene is TRBD2 (6 bases). The V end lost 4 bases, the J end lost 0 bases, and 13 bases lay between the germline ends. There are 16 residues in the CDR3. Germline-derived CDR1 and CDR2 are MDHEN and SYDVKM. The CDR3 DNA reads TGTGCCAGCAGTTCCCCGGCCGGGGGCTCCTACAATGAGCAGTTCTTC. Its translation: CASSSPAGGSYNEQFF.

The chain employs TRBV4-3 and TRBJ2-6; possibly TRBD1 for D (5 bases). Germline loops: CDR1 LGHNA, CDR2 YSLEER. The CDR3 is made up of 17 amino acids. The V gene lost 0 bases and the J gene lost 1 base, with 10 bases spanning the gap. In DNA, the CDR3 is TGCGCCAGCAGCCAAGAGGCAGGGATATCTGGGGCCAACGTCCTGACTTTC. Translated, it gives CASSQEAGISGANVLTF.

This chain joins TRBV6-1 and TRBJ1-2; D remains unclear. From germline, CDR1 is MNHNS and CDR2 SASEGT. V lost 3 bases, J lost 3 bases, and 5 bases lay in between. The CDR3 is 12 residues long. Here the CDR3 DNA reads TGTGCCAGCAGTGACGGGCACTATGGCTACACCTTC. Translating it yields CASSDGHYGYTF.

The genes are TRBV7-5 and TRBJ1-5. TRBV7-5 is listed as a pseudogene. CDR3 length equals 16 residues. The DNA of the CDR3 is TGTGCCAGAAGCTTAGAAGGGGGGGTAGGCAATCAGCCCCAGCATTTT. This codes for CARSLEGGVGNQPQHF.

The chain combines TRBV6-6 with TRBJ1-2, with D perhaps TRBD1 (5 bases). CDR1 is MNHNY, CDR2 SVGAGI, per germline (reference sequence). Trimming pared 2 bases from V and 8 bases from J, leaving 12 bases between. The CDR3 runs 13 residues. The CDR3 DNA is TGTGCCAGCAGTTACGTTTTGGGGGACGGCTACACCTTC. This codes for CASSYVLGDGYTF.

CDR3 loop: CASTKEFQETQYF. DNA of the CDR3: TGCGCCAGCACCAAGGAGTTTCAAGAGACCCAGTACTTC. This chain connects TRBV5-1 to TRBJ2-5; unclear D gene. This CDR3 has 13 amino acids. The germline V and J ends were trimmed by 6 bases and 2 bases, with 11 bases remaining between them. Germline loops: CDR1 SGHRS, CDR2 YFSETQ.

The J gene is TRBJ2-3, the V gene TRBV27; TRBD2 might be the D (6 bases). The CDR3 covers 15 residues. Between the trimmed V and J ends, which lost 2 bases and 0 bases, there was a span of 9 bases. Germline V gene lookup returns CDR1 MNHEY and CDR2 SMNVEV (reference sequence). The DNA of the CDR3 is TGTGCCAGCAGTTTAATCGGGACTAGCACAGATACGCAGTATTTT. As protein: CASSLIGTSTDTQYF.

The chain uses TRBV15 and TRBJ2-5, with D maybe TRBD2 (6 bases). Per germline, CDR1 LNHNV and CDR2 YYDKDF (reference sequence). The CDR3 length is 18 residues. V lost 0 bases and J 6 bases, leaving 23 bases between the germline ends. CDR3 protein: CATSRDLDLGGPGQTQYF. The CDR3 DNA is TGTGCCACCAGCAGAGACCTAGATCTCGGAGGGCCAGGGCAGACCCAGTACTTC.

This clone was seen only once. This sequence joins TRBV6-6 and TRBJ2-7; 7 bases match TRBD1. This CDR3 is built from 13 residues. Germline assignment: CDR1 MNHNY and CDR2 SVGAGI (reference sequence). The trim removed 6 bases at V and 2 bases at J, leaving 4 bases unmatched. CDR3 bases: TGTGCCAGCAGCCGGGACAGAACCTACGAGCAGTACTTC. It encodes CASSRDRTYEQYF.